This T cell receptor beta chain was observed in a study of blood T cell repertoires in COVID-19. Overall study context: The United States, Italy and Spain supplied acute and convalescent COVID-19 samples. In each case, the material was cDNA or gDNA derived from T cells, B-cell-depleted T cells, or PBMCs.

In the source study's methods: Reference gene primer amplification yielded estimated nucleated cell counts. TCRdb's table, derived via immunoSEQ multiplex PCR, lists solely in-frame clones and lacks some. V, J and clone size derive from that table, while D and trimming were established from the DNA sequence. Here the sample spans about 140,000 clones, over 60% being singletons. Looked up from germline, CDR1 is MDHEN and CDR2 is SYDVKM. The length of the CDR3 is 18 residues. Trimming at V came to 6 bases and at J to 4 bases, leaving 12 bases not matched to a gene. The rearrangement uses TRBV28 and TRBJ2-6; 10 nucleotides line up with TRBD1. The receptor comes from a woman between 50 and 59 years old with active or convalescent COVID-19. The sample consisted of peripheral blood. The CDR3: CASRSATGGVQGANVLTF. CDR3 DNA sequence: TGTGCCAGCAGATCGGCGACAGGGGGCGTACAAGGGGCCAACGTCCTGACTTTC.